What follows are 5 T cell receptor beta chains derived from one specimen sequenced in a study of identical twins. One entry per CDR3 protein results from TCRdb running MiXCR on the 5' RACE reads. In the table there are 700,000 to 950,000 distinct CDR3 sequences, 9% to 15% of which are singletons. These data were also filed under a second study, of yellow fever vaccine responses in identical twins.

The sequenced material came from PBMCs. The source of these receptors is a woman younger than 35 in good health.

The J gene is TRBJ1-1, the V gene TRBV18; TRBD1 matches 7 bases. The CDR3 is 16 residues long. The junction had 6 bases not matched to a gene; V was cut back by 2 bases and J by 0 bases. Germline CDR1 KGHSH, CDR2 LQKENI. The CDR3, as DNA: TGTGCCAGCTCACCAGGCAGGGGGGATATGAACACTGAAGCTTTCTTT. Translated: CASSPGRGDMNTEAFF.

This clonotype was detected a few times. The chain uses TRBV2 and TRBJ2-1; TRBD2 aligns across 12 bases. Germline V gives CDR1 SNHLY, CDR2 FYNNEI. With V trimmed by 8 bases and J by 9 bases, 11 bases remained unmatched. This CDR3 spans 15 amino acids. In nucleotides, the CDR3 is TGTGCCAGCCTTGGGACTAGCGGGCTACTGGGTGAGCAGTTCTTC. This encodes CASLGTSGLLGEQFF.

Notes on this clonotype: This sequence may be a read error, since a much larger clone differs from it by one base. Because the CDR3 is missing its conserved closing phenylalanine or tryptophan, this is likely a read error. The CDR3 region is CASSLQRDQPQHL. The CDR3 DNA reads as TGTGCCAGCAGTTTACAGAGGGACCAGCCCCAGCATCTT. The chain carries TRBV12-3 or TRBV12-4 and TRBJ1-5, with D perhaps TRBD1 (5 bases). The germline V and J ends were trimmed by 2 bases and 7 bases, with 9 bases remaining between them. The CDR3 covers 13 residues.

The genes are TRBV13 and TRBJ2-1; a weak D match, TRBD2 (6 bases). This CDR3 has 16 amino acids. Germline V gene sequence: CDR1 PRHDT, CDR2 FYEKMQ (reference sequence). The V gene lost 6 bases and the J gene lost 3 bases, with 18 bases spanning the gap. The CDR3 bases are TGTGCCAGCAGTCCGACCGGGACGGACTACTACAATGAGCAGTTCTTC. It translates to CASSPTGTDYYNEQFF.

The rearrangement uses TRBV6-6 and TRBJ2-1; D ambiguous. Germline-derived CDR1 and CDR2 are MNHNY and SVGAGI (reference sequence). V lost 7 bases and J 7 bases, leaving 8 bases between the germline ends. The CDR3 length is 11 residues. The CDR3, as DNA: TGTGCCAGCACCAACATGAATGAGCAGTTCTTC. It encodes CASTNMNEQFF.